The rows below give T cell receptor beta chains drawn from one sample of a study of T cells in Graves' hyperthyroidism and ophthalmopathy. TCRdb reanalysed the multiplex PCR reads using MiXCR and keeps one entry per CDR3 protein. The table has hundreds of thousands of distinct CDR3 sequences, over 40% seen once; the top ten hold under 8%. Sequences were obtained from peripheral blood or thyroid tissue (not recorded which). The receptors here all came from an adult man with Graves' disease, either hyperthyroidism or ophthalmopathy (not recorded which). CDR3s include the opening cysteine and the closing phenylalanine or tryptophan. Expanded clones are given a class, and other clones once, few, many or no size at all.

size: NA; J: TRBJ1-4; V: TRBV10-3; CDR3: CAVSGSRGGEKLFF
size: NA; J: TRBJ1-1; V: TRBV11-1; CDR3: CASRNRLHTEAFF
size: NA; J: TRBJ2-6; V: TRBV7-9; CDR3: CASCLGRPGANVLTF
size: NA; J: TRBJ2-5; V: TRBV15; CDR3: CATSSNREVETQYF
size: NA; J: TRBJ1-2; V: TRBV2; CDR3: CASSYSRGAGYGYTF
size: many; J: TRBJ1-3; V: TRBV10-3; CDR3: CAISELVGNTIYF
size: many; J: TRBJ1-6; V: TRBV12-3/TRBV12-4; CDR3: CASSLGHHSPLHF
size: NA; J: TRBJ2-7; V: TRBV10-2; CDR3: CASRERGLQGEGQYF
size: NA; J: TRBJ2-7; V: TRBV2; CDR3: CASGTVAEQYF
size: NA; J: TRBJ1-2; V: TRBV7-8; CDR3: CASSPSVEFQGAYGYTF
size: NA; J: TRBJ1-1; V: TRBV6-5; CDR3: CASSTLSRMAEAFF